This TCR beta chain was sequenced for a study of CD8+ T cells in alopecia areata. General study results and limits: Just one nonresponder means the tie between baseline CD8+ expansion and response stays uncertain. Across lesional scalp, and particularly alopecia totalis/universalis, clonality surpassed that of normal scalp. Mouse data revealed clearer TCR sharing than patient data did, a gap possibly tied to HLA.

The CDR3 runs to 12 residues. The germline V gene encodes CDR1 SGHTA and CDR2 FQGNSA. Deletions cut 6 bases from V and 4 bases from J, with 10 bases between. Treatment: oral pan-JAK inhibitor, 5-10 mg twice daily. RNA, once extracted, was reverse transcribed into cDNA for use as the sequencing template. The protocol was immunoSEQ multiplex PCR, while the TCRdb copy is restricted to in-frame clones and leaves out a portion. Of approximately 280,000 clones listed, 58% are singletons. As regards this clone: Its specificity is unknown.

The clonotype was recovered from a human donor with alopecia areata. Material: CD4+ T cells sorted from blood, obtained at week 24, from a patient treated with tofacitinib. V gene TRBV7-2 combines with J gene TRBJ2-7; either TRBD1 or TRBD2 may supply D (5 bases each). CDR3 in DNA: TGTGCCAGCAGTGGGGACGGGTACGAGCAGTACTTC. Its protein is CASSGDGYEQYF. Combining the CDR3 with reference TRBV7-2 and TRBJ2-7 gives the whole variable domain GAGVSQSPSNKVTEKGKDVELRCDPISGHTALYWYRQSLGQGLEFLIYFQGNSAPDKSGLPSDRFSAERTGGSVSTLTIQRTQQEDSAVYLCASSGDGYEQYFGPGTRLTVT.